The 22 T cell receptor beta chains below come from one sample, sequenced in a study of blood T cell repertoires in COVID-19 (dated by TCRdb to the early 2020s). The library was produced with the immunoSEQ multiplex PCR assay. TCRdb holds this immuneACCESS table with in-frame rearrangements only. Some clones are missing; in checked studies, unresolved V genes explain under half, and the rest has no known cause. The sample records about 230,000 clones, roughly 87% of which are singletons. The top ten clonotypes cover 10% to 15% of the sample. Material for sequencing was peripheral blood. The receptors originated from a woman in her late teens or twenties who had recovered from COVID-19.

The V and J genes are TRBV10-1 and TRBJ1-2; D is undetermined. CDR1 is WNHNN, CDR2 SYGVQD, per germline (reference sequence). V was pared by 6 bases and J by 0 bases, with 14 bases between. This CDR3 has 15 residues. CDR3 sequence (DNA): TGCGCCAGCAGACGGGAGGGCCCCTCTAACTATGGCTACACCTTC. Amino acids: CASRREGPSNYGYTF.

The rearrangement links TRBV7-2 to TRBJ1-3; 8 bases align to TRBD1. This CDR3 spans 16 amino acids. The germline gives CDR1 SGHTA, CDR2 FQGNSA. V gave up 2 bases and J gave up 4 bases; unmatched junction bases: 7. CDR3 in DNA: TGTGCCAGCAGCTTACGTCGTCAGGGGGCAGGAAACACCATATATTTT. It codes for CASSLRRQGAGNTIYF.

The chain is built from TRBV28 and TRBJ1-2, with D unresolved. Germline CDR1 and CDR2: MDHEN and SYDVKM. The CDR3 covers 14 residues. Deletions cut 2 bases from V and 2 bases from J, with 9 bases between. The CDR3 sequence: CASSLPIRNYGYTF. The CDR3 nucleotides read TGTGCCAGCAGTTTACCGATACGGAACTATGGCTACACCTTC.

This rearrangement joins TRBV18 to TRBJ2-5; D remains unclear. V lost 0 bases and J lost 2, with 10 bases in between. Germline V gene sequence: CDR1 KGHSH, CDR2 LQKENI. The CDR3 runs 15 residues. The chain's CDR3 is CASSPPNFRQETQYF. The DNA of the CDR3 is TGTGCCAGCTCACCACCTAATTTCCGGCAAGAGACCCAGTACTTC.

The V and J genes are TRBV2 and TRBJ2-7; D is perhaps TRBD1 (7 bases). The CDR3 runs 17 residues. CDR1 is SNHLY, CDR2 FYNNEI, per germline. The V and J ends lost 0 bases and 2 bases respectively, with 17 bases between them. CDR3 region: CASSEARRDSLTYEQYF. In DNA, the CDR3 is TGTGCCAGCAGTGAAGCGCGGCGGGACAGTCTAACCTACGAGCAGTACTTC.

This rearrangement joins TRBV30 to TRBJ2-5; D not resolved. The CDR3 has 11 amino acids. Germline assignment: CDR1 GTSNPN and CDR2 SVGIG (reference sequence). Trimming removed 1 base at V and 7 bases at J, with 7 bases between. The CDR3, as DNA: TGTGCCTGGAGTGACCTAGGGACCCAGTACTTC. Amino acids: CAWSDLGTQYF.

The rearrangement uses TRBV18 and TRBJ2-2; TRBD2 agrees at 9 bases. In germline, CDR1 is KGHSH, CDR2 LQKENI. V lost 2 bases to trimming and J lost 7 bases; unmatched junction nucleotides: 14. The CDR3 consists of 18 residues. CDR3 nucleotide sequence: TGTGCCAGCTCACCATTTTCAATAGCGGGAGACGGAGGCGGGGAGCTGTTTTTT. Its protein product is CASSPFSIAGDGGGELFF.

The chain links TRBV29-1 to TRBJ1-1; D gene uncertain. Germline CDR1 reads SQVTM; CDR2 reads ANQGSEA. Trimming took 5 bases from V and 11 from J, leaving 18 bases between them. The CDR3 has 12 amino acids. The CDR3 sequence: CSVSAGGREAFF. Written as DNA, the CDR3 is TGCAGCGTTTCCGCCGGAGGGCGCGAGGCTTTCTTT.

This rearrangement joins TRBV5-1 to TRBJ1-1, with D tentatively TRBD1 (6 bases). Per germline, CDR1 SGHRS and CDR2 YFSETQ. Trimming removed 2 bases from V and 1 base from J, with 12 bases in between. There are 15 residues in the CDR3. The CDR3 loop is CASSLQGSSNTEAFF. The CDR3 DNA reads as TGCGCCAGCAGCTTACAGGGTAGTTCGAACACTGAAGCTTTCTTT.

This clone was seen a few times. The V and J genes are TRBV11-2 and TRBJ2-7; TRBD2 is a possible D gene (5 bases). Germline CDR1 reads SGHAT; CDR2 reads FQNNGV. This CDR3 region has 12 residues. V was clipped by 3 bases and J by 7 bases, with 10 bases between them. CDR3: CASSFSSGEQYF. DNA of the CDR3: TGTGCCAGCAGCTTCAGTTCGGGGGAGCAGTACTTC.

CDR3 nucleotides: TGTGCCAGCAGCCAAAGAAAGACTAGCGGATCGGGTGAGCAGTTCTTC. Residues: CASSQRKTSGSGEQFF. J is TRBJ2-1 and V is TRBV14, with TRBD2 identical over 9 bases. The germline V gene has CDR1 SGHDN and CDR2 FVKESK. V lost 2 bases and J lost 9; bases outside the gene matches: 11. This CDR3 is built from 16 residues.

The chain carries TRBV19 and TRBJ2-3; the match to TRBD2 covers 7 bases. CDR3 size: 14 residues. The germline V gene encodes CDR1 LNHDA and CDR2 SQIVND (reference sequence). The ends lost 9 bases at V and 1 base at J; junction bases unmatched: 7. CDR3: CASRGRGGTDTQYF. In DNA form, the CDR3 reads TGTGCCAGCCGAGGGAGGGGTGGCACAGATACGCAGTATTTT. The variable domain in full, completed from reference TRBV19 and TRBJ2-3, reads DGGITQSPKYLFRKEGQNVTLSCEQNLNHDAMYWYRQDPGQGLRLIYYSQIVNDFQKGDIAEGYSVSREKKESFPLTVTSAQKNPTAFYLCASRGRGGTDTQYFGPGTRLTVL.

The chain carries TRBV18 and TRBJ2-5; D may be TRBD2 (6 bases). The ends were cut back, 3 bases at V and 0 bases at J, with 14 bases in the middle. This CDR3 is 16 amino acids long. In germline, CDR1 is KGHSH, CDR2 LQKENI. The CDR3 nucleotides are TGTGCCAGCTCACCTGCCGGGACTCTGTACCAAGAGACCCAGTACTTC. Translated: CASSPAGTLYQETQYF.

This rearrangement joins TRBV6-6 to TRBJ1-1, with D tentatively TRBD1 (5 bases). This CDR3 is 15 amino acids long. Germline CDR1 MNHNY, CDR2 SVGAGI (reference sequence). V lost 2 bases and J lost 2, with 12 bases in between. For the CDR3, the DNA is TGTGCCAGCAGTTACCCCCTCCAGGGAAACACTGAAGCTTTCTTT. As protein: CASSYPLQGNTEAFF.

The chain recombines TRBV4-2 with TRBJ2-3, with 9 bases aligning to TRBD2. After removal of 2 bases from V and 4 bases from J, the junction contained 7 bases not matched to a gene. The length of the CDR3 is 16 residues. Germline CDR1 LGHNA, CDR2 YNFKEQ. The DNA for the CDR3 is TGTGCCAGCAGCCAAAATCCGACTAGCGGTGCAGATACGCAGTATTTT. Protein product: CASSQNPTSGADTQYF.

The chain uses TRBV5-1 and TRBJ2-3; the match to TRBD2 covers 10 bases. Looked up from germline, CDR1 is SGHRS and CDR2 is YFSETQ. Trimming at V came to 1 base and at J to 7 bases, leaving 9 bases not matched to a gene. The CDR3 is 16 amino acids. CDR3 region: CASSLLGLAEGHTQYF. Written as DNA, the CDR3 is TGCGCCAGCAGCTTGTTAGGACTAGCGGAAGGTCATACGCAGTATTTT.

This sequence joins TRBV5-1 and TRBJ2-5; D is possibly TRBD2 (6 bases). The germline CDR1 and CDR2 sequences are SGHRS and YFSETQ. Trimming left V 1 base short and J 1 base short, with 17 bases between. The CDR3 spans 17 residues. CDR3 loop: CASSLFGRGAAQETQYF. The CDR3 DNA reads TGCGCCAGCAGCTTGTTCGGACGCGGGGCCGCCCAAGAGACCCAGTACTTC.

V gene TRBV18 combines with J gene TRBJ2-2; 10 bases align to TRBD2. The CDR3 length is 15 residues. J was trimmed by 7 bases and V by 3 bases; bases with no gene match: 5. Looked up from germline, CDR1 is KGHSH and CDR2 is LQKENI. CDR3 protein: CASSPSAGGVGELFF. The CDR3 coding sequence is TGTGCCAGCTCACCCTCAGCGGGAGGGGTCGGGGAGCTGTTTTTT.

The count of this clone is one. The chain has TRBV25-1 and TRBJ1-4; TRBD1 might be the D (6 bases). This CDR3 spans 15 amino acids. Trimming took 4 bases from V and 3 from J, leaving 12 bases between them. Germline-derived CDR1 and CDR2 are MGHDK and SYGVNS. Here the CDR3 reads CASSANRVSNEKLFF. The DNA for the CDR3 is TGTGCCAGCAGTGCAAACAGGGTCTCTAATGAAAAACTGTTTTTT.

The chain combines TRBV9 with TRBJ1-1; TRBD1 is a possible D gene (5 bases). CDR1 and CDR2 from the germline V gene are SGDLS and YYNGEE. This CDR3 region has 13 residues. V gave up 4 bases and J gave up 5 bases, with 12 bases separating them. The DNA for the CDR3 is TGTGCCAGCAGCCCCTGGACACGAACTGAAGCTTTCTTT. This gives the protein CASSPWTRTEAFF.

The chain has TRBV15 and TRBJ2-1; 7 nucleotides agree with TRBD1. The CDR3 covers 16 residues. The germline CDR1 and CDR2 sequences are LNHNV and YYDKDF (reference sequence). With 0 bases clipped from V and 1 base from J, the junction kept 3 bases outside the gene matches. As DNA, the CDR3 is TGTGCCACCAGCAGAGAAAGGGGGCCGTCCTACAATGAGCAGTTCTTC. It encodes CATSRERGPSYNEQFF.

V and J are TRBV28 and TRBJ1-2; D is unresolved. The CDR3 sequence is 15 residues long. V was clipped by 2 bases and J by 0 bases, with 10 bases between them. The germline CDR1 and CDR2 sequences are MDHEN and SYDVKM. The CDR3 protein is CASSLEGYSNYGYTF. CDR3 in DNA: TGTGCCAGCAGTTTAGAGGGCTACTCTAACTATGGCTACACCTTC.